This TCR beta chain was recorded in a study of blood T cell repertoires in COVID-19. The method was immunoSEQ multiplex PCR; TCRdb's version includes in-frame clones alone and lacks a portion of them. Of 440,000 or so clones listed, approximately 90% are singletons. Of note for this clone: A much larger clone differs by one base, so this may be a read error.

The V gene's germline CDR1 is MNHEY and CDR2 SMNVEV (reference sequence). The CDR3 totals 15 residues. With 6 bases clipped from V and 0 bases from J, the junction kept 3 bases outside the gene matches. The sequencing input was peripheral blood. The V gene is TRBV27, the J gene TRBJ1-5; 9 bases fit TRBD1. The sequence came from a woman aged 35 to 49 with COVID-19, enrolled during active disease. The CDR3 region is CASRGTGYSNQPQHF. The CDR3 nucleotides are TGTGCCAGCAGAGGGACAGGGTATAGCAATCAGCCCCAGCATTTT.